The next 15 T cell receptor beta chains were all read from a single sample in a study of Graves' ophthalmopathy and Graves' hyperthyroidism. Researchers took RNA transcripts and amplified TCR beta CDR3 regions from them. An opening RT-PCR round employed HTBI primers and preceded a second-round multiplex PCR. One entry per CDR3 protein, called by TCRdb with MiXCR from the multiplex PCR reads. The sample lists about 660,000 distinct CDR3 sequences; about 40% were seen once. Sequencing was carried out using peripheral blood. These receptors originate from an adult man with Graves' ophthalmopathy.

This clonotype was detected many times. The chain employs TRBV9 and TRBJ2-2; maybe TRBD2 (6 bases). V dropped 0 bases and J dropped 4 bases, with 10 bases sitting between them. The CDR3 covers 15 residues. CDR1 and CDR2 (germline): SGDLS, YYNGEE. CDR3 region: CASSVAAGSTGELFF. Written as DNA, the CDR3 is TGTGCCAGCAGCGTAGCGGCGGGGAGCACCGGGGAGCTGTTTTTT.

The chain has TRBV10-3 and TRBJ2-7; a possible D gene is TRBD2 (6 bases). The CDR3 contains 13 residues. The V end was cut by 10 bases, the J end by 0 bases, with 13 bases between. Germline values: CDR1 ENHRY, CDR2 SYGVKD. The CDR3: CATSAGSSYEQYF. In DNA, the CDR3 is TGTGCCACCTCGGCGGGGTCCTCCTACGAGCAGTACTTC.

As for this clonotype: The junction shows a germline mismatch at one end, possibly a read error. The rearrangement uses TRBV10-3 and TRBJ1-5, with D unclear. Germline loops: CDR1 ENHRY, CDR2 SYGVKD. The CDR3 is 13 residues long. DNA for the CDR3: TGTGCCAGCAGTTCCGACACTTATCAGCCCCAGCATTTT. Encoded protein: CASSSDTYQPQHF.

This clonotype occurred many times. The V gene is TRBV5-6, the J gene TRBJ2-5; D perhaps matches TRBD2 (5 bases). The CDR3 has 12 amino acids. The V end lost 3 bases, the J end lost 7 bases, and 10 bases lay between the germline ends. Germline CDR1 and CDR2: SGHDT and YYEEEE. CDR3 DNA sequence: TGTGCCAGCAGCTCTGGGAGCGGGACCCAGTACTTC. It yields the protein CASSSGSGTQYF.

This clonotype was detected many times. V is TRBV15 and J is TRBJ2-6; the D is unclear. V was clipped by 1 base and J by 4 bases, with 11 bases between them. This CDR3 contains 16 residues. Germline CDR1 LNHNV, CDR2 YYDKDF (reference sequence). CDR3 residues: CATSRAGAGGANVLTF. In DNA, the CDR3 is TGTGCCACCAGCAGAGCGGGTGCCGGAGGGGCCAACGTCCTGACTTTC.

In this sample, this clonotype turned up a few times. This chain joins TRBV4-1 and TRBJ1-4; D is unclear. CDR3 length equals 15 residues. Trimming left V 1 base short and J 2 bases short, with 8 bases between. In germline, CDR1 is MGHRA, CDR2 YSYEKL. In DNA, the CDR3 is TGCGCCAGCAGCCAAGTTTATGGGACTAATGAAAAACTGTTTTTT. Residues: CASSQVYGTNEKLFF.

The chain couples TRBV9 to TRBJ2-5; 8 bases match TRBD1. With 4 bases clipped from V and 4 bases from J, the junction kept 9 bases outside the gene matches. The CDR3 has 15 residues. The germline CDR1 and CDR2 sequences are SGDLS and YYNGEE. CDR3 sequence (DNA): TGTGCCAGCAGCCAGGGAGCTGGGACAGGAGAGACCCAGTACTTC. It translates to CASSQGAGTGETQYF.

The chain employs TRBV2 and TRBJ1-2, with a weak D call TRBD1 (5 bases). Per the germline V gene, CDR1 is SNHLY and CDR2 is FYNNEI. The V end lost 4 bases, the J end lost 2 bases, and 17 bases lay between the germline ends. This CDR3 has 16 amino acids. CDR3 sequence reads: CASSARISGGNYGYTF. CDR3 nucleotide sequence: TGTGCCAGCAGTGCTAGGATTAGCGGGGGGAACTATGGCTACACCTTC.

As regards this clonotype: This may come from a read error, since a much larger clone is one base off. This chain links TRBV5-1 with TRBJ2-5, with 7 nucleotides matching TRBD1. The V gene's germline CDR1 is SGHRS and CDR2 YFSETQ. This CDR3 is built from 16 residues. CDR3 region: CAGSLAGQVNQETQYF. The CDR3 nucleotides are TGCGCCGGCAGCTTGGCAGGACAGGTGAACCAAGAGACCCAGTACTTC.

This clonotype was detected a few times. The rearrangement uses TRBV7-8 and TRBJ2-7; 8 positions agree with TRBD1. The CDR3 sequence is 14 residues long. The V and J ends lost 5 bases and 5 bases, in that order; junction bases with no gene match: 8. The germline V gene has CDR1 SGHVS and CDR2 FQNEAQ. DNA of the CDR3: TGTGCCAGCAGCCAGGACAGGGCCAGGAACGAGCAGTACTTC. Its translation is CASSQDRARNEQYF.

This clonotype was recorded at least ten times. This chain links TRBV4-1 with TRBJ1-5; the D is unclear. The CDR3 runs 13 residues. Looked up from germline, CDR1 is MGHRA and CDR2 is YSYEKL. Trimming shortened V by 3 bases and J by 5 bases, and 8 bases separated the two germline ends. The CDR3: CASSQLVYQPQHF. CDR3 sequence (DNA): TGCGCCAGCAGCCAGTTAGTCTATCAGCCCCAGCATTTT.

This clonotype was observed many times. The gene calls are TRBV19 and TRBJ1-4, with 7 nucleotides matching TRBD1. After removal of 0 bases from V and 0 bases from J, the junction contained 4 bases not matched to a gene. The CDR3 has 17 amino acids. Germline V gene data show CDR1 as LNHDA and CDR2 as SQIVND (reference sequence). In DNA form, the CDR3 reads TGTGCCAGTAGTATAGACCGAGGGACAGCAACTAATGAAAAACTGTTTTTT. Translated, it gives CASSIDRGTATNEKLFF.

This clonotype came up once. This chain's CDR3 is CASSLDRTSPLHF. The CDR3 DNA is TGTGCCAGCAGCTTAGACAGGACCTCACCCCTCCACTTT. The rearrangement links TRBV11-2 to TRBJ1-6; D is uncertain. Germline V gene sequence: CDR1 SGHAT, CDR2 FQNNGV. The V end was cut by 0 bases, the J end by 10 bases, with 7 bases between. The CDR3 is 13 residues long.

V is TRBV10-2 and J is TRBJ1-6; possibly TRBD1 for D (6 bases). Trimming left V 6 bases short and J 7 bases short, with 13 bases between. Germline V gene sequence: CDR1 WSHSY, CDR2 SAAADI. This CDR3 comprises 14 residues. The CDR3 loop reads CASRDRWYNSPLHF. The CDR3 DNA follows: TGCGCCAGCAGAGACAGGTGGTACAATTCACCCCTCCACTTT.

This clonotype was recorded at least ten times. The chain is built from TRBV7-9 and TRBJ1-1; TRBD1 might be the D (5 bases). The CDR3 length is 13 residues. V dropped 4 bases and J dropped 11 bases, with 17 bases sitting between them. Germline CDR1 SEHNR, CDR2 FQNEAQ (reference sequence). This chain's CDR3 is CASSSTSTGYAFF. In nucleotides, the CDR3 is TGTGCCAGCAGCTCGACTTCAACAGGTTACGCTTTCTTT.